This section outlines one TCR beta chain sequence together with its context. Its antigen is unidentified. The source of the sample is a study of shared clonotypes between healthy human individuals. Study-level information: The study used three CD4 naive, three CD4 memory, two CD8 naive and one CD8 memory plate per donor.

Study results and limitations: Sequencing depth was expected to affect clonotype sharing among donors.

The assay was run at deep level. Each subset's genomic DNA was split evenly across several immunoSEQ plates. Only in-frame clones appear in the TCRdb table, and some are missing; sequencing was by immunoSEQ multiplex PCR. Of around 300,000 clones listed, 87% were seen once; the top ten hold about a sixth. The CDR3 sequence is 15 residues long. Trimming removed 6 bases from V and 0 bases from J, with 12 bases in between. The germline V gene has CDR1 MNHEY and CDR2 SMNVEV (reference sequence). This chain connects TRBV27 to TRBJ2-1, with D maybe TRBD2 (6 bases). The clonotype comes from a man younger than 35 in good health. What was sequenced was memory CD8+ T cells sorted from blood. Sample subset: CD45RO+ cells pooled with CCR7-negative TemRA cells. Written as DNA, the CDR3 is TGTGCCAGCAGGGCGGGGACCTTCTCCTACAATGAGCAGTTCTTC. Its protein is CASRAGTFSYNEQFF.